Listed below are T cell receptor beta chains from one sample, sequenced in a study of shared clonotypes between healthy human individuals. Using immunoSEQ multiplex PCR, the repertoire was profiled, and TCRdb retains in-frame clones only, with some absent. The table includes a few hundred thousand clones, about 97% detected once. The specimen sequenced was naive CD4+ T cells sorted from blood. The receptors derive from a woman in her 30s in good health. Each CDR3 is given with its conserved first and last residue. D genes are given only for firm matches. Rows may omit the clone size; those that give it use once, few, many or a size class.

abundance	d_gene	v_gene	j_gene	CDR3nt	CDR3aa
-	TRBD2	TRBV5-1	TRBJ2-1	TGCGCCAGCAGCTCTAGGCTAGCGGGAGACTACAATGAGCAGTTCTTC	CASSSRLAGDYNEQFF
-	-	TRBV28	TRBJ1-2	TGTGCCAGCAGTGCCCCTTGGCCCGGGAGCTACACCTTC	CASSAPWPGSYTF
-	-	TRBV6-6	TRBJ1-5	TGTGCCAGCAGTTACGAGGGTATAAGCAATCAGCCCCAGCATTTT	CASSYEGISNQPQHF
-	TRBD2	TRBV5-1	TRBJ2-1	TGCGCCACCTCCGGGACTAGCGGGAGGTATGAGCAGTTCTTC	CATSGTSGRYEQFF
once	TRBD2	TRBV28	TRBJ2-1	TGTGCCAGCAGTTTTTATGGGGCGGGAGGTCCAGATGAGCAGTTCTTC	CASSFYGAGGPDEQFF
-	-	TRBV5-5	TRBJ2-1	TGTGCCAGCAGCGCAGGGGACGAAAGAGTCTACAATGAGCAGTTCTTC	CASSAGDERVYNEQFF
-	TRBD1	TRBV19	TRBJ1-2	TGTGCCAGTAGTAAAGGGACAGGGGTCGACTATGGCTACACCTTC	CASSKGTGVDYGYTF
-	-	TRBV2	TRBJ1-3	TGTGCCAGCAGTGACCTCGGCAGCCAAGCTGGAAACACCATATATTTT	CASSDLGSQAGNTIYF
-	-	TRBV6-4	TRBJ1-3	TGTGCCAGCAGTGTAAGATCAGTCCCCCCGATAACCATATATTTT	CASSVRSVPPITIYF
-	TRBD2	TRBV4-1	TRBJ2-3	TGCGCCAGCAGCCAAGGCCCCCCCGTTGGGACTAGCGGGAGGTTGATAGATACGCAGTATTTT	CASSQGPPVGTSGRLIDTQYF
-	-	TRBV2	TRBJ1-1	TGTACCAGCAGAGCCCACAGGTCGGACACTGAAGCTTTCTTT	CTSRAHRSDTEAFF
-	-	TRBV11-2	TRBJ1-5	TGTGCCAGCAGCTCTATAGGGGAAGGGGGTATGAACAATCAGCCCCAGCATTTT	CASSSIGEGGMNNQPQHF
few	-	TRBV6-5	TRBJ1-2	TGTGCCAGCAGTTACGGCGGCAGCTATGGCTACACCTTC	CASSYGGSYGYTF
-	TRBD2	TRBV28	TRBJ2-1	TGTGCCAGCAGTCAATTAGCGGGCCTCTACAATGAGCAGTTCTTC	CASSQLAGLYNEQFF
-	TRBD2	TRBV6-5	TRBJ2-7	TGTGCCAGCAGCTACCGGACTAGCCCCTACTACGAGCAGTACTTC	CASSYRTSPYYEQYF
-	-	TRBV5-1	TRBJ2-1	TGCGCCAGCAGCTTGGACTATAAGGGGGATGAGCAGTTCTTC	CASSLDYKGDEQFF
-	-	TRBV18	TRBJ2-1	TGTGCCAGCTCACCATTCGCGTCCTTAACGTACAATGAGCAGTTCTTC	CASSPFASLTYNEQFF
-	TRBD2	TRBV2	TRBJ2-7	TGTGCCAGCATAGAGATAGCGGGGTACTCCTACGAGCAGTACTTC	CASIEIAGYSYEQYF
-	-	TRBV20-1	TRBJ1-2	TGCAGTGCTCGGGGCCCCTTTTCCCACACCTTC	CSARGPFSHTF
-	TRBD1	TRBV19	TRBJ1-2	TGTGCCAGTAGTATAGCAGGGGGAACTGGCTACACCTTC	CASSIAGGTGYTF
-	TRBD2	TRBV4-2	TRBJ2-3	TGTGCCAGCAGCCAAGGCCTAGCGGGAGTCTCAGATACGCAGTATTTT	CASSQGLAGVSDTQYF
-	-	TRBV28	TRBJ1-5	TGTGCCAGCAGTTTTTGGGAGGGCAATCAGCCCCAGCATTTT	CASSFWEGNQPQHF
-	-	TRBV19	TRBJ2-1	TGTGCCAGTAGTATATCGGGGGATGAGCAGTTCTTC	CASSISGDEQFF
-	TRBD1	TRBV6-5	TRBJ1-2	TGTGCCAGCAGTTCCGGGACAGGGGAAGGCTACACCTTC	CASSSGTGEGYTF
-	TRBD1	TRBV28	TRBJ2-7	TGTGCCAGCAGTTACCAGGGGGCTCCCTCCTACGAGCAGTACTTC	CASSYQGAPSYEQYF
-	-	TRBV5-4	TRBJ1-1	TGTGCCAGCAGCCCCGATGGGGGGGCTGGAACTGAAGCTTTCTTT	CASSPDGGAGTEAFF
once	TRBD1	TRBV7-2	TRBJ1-1	TGTGCCAGCAGCGGCAGGGGGCTGCTTAACACTGAAGCTTTCTTT	CASSGRGLLNTEAFF
-	TRBD1	TRBV28	TRBJ1-5	TGTGCCAGCAGCCCCGGACAGGGGGATCAGCCCCAGCATTTT	CASSPGQGDQPQHF
-	-	TRBV6-1	TRBJ2-1	TGTGCCAGCGGCTCGTCCCCGAGCGATGGCGAGCAGTTCTTC	CASGSSPSDGEQFF
-	TRBD1	TRBV18	TRBJ1-1	TGTGCCAGCTCACCACCCGGGACAGGGCGAAAGAACACTGAAGCTTTCTTT	CASSPPGTGRKNTEAFF
-	-	TRBV2	TRBJ2-3	TGTGCCAGCAGTGCCTATTCTAGCACAGATACGCAGTATTTT	CASSAYSSTDTQYF